This T cell receptor (beta chain) was recovered during a study of Tregs in tolerant kidney transplant recipients. This table comes from immunoSEQ multiplex PCR, and its TCRdb copy is limited to in-frame clones, with some not included. Of tens of thousands of clones in the sample, 70% to 90% were seen once. With regard to this clone: Its antigen remains unidentified.

General study findings and limits: No direct test of biological reproducibility was done here. Changing PCR primers prevented nucleotide comparison between some patients' samples. Donor-specific Treg expansion exceeded global Treg expansion in tolerant patients, suggesting antigen drive.

The sequence was collected from a human donor who received a combined kidney and bone marrow transplant. This material consisted of Tregs from blood, taken before the transplant.

In DNA form, the CDR3 reads TGTGCCAGCAAAACCACTATAACCTCGGGCGAGCAGTACTTC. It encodes CASKTTITSGEQYF. The chain uses TRBV6-5 and TRBJ2-7; D not resolved. CDR1 and CDR2 from the germline V gene are MNHEY and SVGAGI. This CDR3 is built from 14 residues. Deletions cut 7 bases from V and 6 bases from J, with 19 bases between.